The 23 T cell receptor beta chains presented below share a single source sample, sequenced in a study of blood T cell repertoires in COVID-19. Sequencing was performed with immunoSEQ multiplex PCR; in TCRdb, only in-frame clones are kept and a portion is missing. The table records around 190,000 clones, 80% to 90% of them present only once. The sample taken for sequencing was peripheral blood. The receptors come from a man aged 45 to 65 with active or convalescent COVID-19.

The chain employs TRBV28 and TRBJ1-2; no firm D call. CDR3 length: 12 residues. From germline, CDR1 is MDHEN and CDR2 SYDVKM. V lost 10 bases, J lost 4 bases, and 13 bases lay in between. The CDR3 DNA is TGTGCCACCCATTGGAGCCTCTATGGCTACACCTTC. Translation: CATHWSLYGYTF.

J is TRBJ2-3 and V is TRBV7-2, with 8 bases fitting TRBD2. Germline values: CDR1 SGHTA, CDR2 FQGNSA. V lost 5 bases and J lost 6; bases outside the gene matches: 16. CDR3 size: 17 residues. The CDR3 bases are TGTGCCAGCAGCGCAGGTGCGGGGGGATTCATTGGGGATACGCAGTATTTT. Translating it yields CASSAGAGGFIGDTQYF.

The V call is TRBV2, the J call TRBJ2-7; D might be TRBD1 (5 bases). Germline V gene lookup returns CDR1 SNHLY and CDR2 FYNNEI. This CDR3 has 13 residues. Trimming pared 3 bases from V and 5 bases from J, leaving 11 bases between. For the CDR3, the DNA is TGTGCCAGCAGTGACAGGGCGCCTGACGAGCAGTACTTC. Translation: CASSDRAPDEQYF.

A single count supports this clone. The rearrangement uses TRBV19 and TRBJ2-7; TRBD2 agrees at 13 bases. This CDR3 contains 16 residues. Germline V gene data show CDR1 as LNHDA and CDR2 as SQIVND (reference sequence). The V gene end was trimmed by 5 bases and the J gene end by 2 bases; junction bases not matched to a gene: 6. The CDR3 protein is CASSHWTSGRPYEQYF. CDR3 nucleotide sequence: TGTGCCAGTAGTCACTGGACTAGCGGGAGACCCTACGAGCAGTACTTC. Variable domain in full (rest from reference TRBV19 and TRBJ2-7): DGGITQSPKYLFRKEGQNVTLSCEQNLNHDAMYWYRQDPGQGLRLIYYSQIVNDFQKGDIAEGYSVSREKKESFPLTVTSAQKNPTAFYLCASSHWTSGRPYEQYFGPGTRLTVT.

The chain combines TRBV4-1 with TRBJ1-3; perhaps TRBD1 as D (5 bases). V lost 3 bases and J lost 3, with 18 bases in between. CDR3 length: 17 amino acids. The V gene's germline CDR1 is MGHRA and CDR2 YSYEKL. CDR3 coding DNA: TGCGCCAGCAGCCAGGCCCAAAGGACAACCGGTGGAAACACCATATATTTT. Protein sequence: CASSQAQRTTGGNTIYF.

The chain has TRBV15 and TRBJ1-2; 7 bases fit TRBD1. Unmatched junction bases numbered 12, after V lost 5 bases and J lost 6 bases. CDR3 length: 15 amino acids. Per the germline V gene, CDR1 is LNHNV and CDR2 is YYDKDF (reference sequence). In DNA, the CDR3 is TGTGCCACCAGCGGTCCCGGGACAGCTAAGGATGGCTACACCTTC. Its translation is CATSGPGTAKDGYTF.

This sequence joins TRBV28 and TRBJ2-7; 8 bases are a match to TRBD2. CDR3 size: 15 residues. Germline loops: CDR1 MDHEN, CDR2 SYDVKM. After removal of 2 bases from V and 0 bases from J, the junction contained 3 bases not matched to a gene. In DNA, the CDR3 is TGTGCCAGCAGTTTAGAGCGGGGGTTCTCCTACGAGCAGTACTTC. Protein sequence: CASSLERGFSYEQYF.

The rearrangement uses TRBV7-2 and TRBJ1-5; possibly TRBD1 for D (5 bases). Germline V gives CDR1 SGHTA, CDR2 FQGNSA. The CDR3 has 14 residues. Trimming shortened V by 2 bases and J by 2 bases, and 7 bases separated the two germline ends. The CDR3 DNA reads TGTGCCAGCAGCTTACAAGGGGGCAATCAGCCCCAGCATTTT. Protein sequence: CASSLQGGNQPQHF.

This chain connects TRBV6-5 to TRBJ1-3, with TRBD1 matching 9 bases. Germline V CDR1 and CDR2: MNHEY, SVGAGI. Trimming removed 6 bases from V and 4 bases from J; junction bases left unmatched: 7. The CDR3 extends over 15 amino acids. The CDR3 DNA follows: TGTGCCAGCAGAAGGACAGGGGTGAACGGAAACACCATATATTTT. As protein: CASRRTGVNGNTIYF.

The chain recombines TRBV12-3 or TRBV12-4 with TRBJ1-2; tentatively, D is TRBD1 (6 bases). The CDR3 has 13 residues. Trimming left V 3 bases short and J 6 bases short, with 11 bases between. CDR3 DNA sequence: TGTGCCAGCAGTTTTTCCCACAGGGATGGCTACACCTTC. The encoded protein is CASSFSHRDGYTF.

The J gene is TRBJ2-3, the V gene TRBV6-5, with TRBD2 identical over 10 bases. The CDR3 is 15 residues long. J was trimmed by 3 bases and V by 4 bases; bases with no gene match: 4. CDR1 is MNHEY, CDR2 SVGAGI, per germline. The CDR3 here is CASSSWTSGTDTQYF. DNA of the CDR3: TGTGCCAGCAGTTCTTGGACTAGCGGAACAGATACGCAGTATTTT.

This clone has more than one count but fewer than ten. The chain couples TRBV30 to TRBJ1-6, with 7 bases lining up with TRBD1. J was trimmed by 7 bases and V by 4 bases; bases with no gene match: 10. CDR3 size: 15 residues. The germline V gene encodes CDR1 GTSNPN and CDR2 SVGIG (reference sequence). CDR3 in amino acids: CAWIPRGQPNSPLHF. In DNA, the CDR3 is TGTGCCTGGATCCCTAGGGGGCAGCCAAATTCACCCCTCCACTTT. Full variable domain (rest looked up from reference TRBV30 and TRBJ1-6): SQTIHQWPATLVQPVGSPLSLECTVEGTSNPNLYWYRQAAGRGLQLLFYSVGIGQISSEVPQNLSASRPQDRQFILSSKKLLLSDSGFYLCAWIPRGQPNSPLHFGNGTRLTVT.

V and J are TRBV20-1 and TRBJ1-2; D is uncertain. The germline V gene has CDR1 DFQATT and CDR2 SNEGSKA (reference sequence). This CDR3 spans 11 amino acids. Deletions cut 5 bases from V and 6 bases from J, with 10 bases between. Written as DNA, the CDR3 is TGCAGTGCTCCCAGGCCGGATGGCTACACCTTC. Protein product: CSAPRPDGYTF.

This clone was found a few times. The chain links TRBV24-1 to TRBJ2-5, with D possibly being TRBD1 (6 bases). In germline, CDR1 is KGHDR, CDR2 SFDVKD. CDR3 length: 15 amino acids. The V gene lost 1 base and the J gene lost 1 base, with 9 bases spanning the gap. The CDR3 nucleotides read TGTGCCACCAGTGATTTACAGGACAGCCAAGAGACCCAGTACTTC. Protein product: CATSDLQDSQETQYF.

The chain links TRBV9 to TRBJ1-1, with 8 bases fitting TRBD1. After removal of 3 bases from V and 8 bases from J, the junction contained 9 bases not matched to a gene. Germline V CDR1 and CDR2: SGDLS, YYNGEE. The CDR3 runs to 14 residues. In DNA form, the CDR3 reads TGTGCCAGCAGCGACCGAGGGACAGGAAGAGAAGCTTTCTTT. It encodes CASSDRGTGREAFF.

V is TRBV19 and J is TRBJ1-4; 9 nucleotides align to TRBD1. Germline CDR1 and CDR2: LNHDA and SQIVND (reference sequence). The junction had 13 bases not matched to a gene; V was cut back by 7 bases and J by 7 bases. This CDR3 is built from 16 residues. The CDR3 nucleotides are TGTGCCAGTAACGTCCCGGGACAGGGTTTGAGTGAAAAACTGTTTTTT. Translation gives CASNVPGQGLSEKLFF.

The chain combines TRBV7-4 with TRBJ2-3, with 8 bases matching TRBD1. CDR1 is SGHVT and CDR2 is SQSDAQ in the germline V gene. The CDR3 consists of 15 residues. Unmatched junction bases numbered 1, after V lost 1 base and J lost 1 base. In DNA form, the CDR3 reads TGTGCCAGCAGCTTAGTCAGGGGGCGCACAGATACGCAGTATTTT. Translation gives CASSLVRGRTDTQYF.

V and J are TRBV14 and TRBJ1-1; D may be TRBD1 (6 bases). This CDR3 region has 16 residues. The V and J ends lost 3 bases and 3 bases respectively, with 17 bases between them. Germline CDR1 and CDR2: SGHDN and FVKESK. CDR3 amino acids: CASSQTQGKGDTEAFF. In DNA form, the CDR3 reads TGTGCCAGCAGCCAGACTCAGGGGAAGGGTGACACTGAAGCTTTCTTT.

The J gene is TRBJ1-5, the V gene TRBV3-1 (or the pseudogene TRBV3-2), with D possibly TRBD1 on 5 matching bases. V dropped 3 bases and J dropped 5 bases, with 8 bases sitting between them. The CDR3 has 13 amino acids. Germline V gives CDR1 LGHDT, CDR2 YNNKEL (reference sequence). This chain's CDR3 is CASSQSTDQPQHF. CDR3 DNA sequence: TGTGCCAGCAGCCAGTCGACAGATCAGCCCCAGCATTTT.

The CDR3: CASSPDSSTSGNTIYF. The DNA of the CDR3 is TGTGCCAGCTCACCTGACAGCTCCACCTCTGGAAACACCATATATTTT. The chain has TRBV18 and TRBJ1-3; D might be TRBD1 (5 bases). V lost 3 bases and J lost 0, with 12 bases in between. Germline loops: CDR1 KGHSH, CDR2 LQKENI. The CDR3 length is 16 residues.

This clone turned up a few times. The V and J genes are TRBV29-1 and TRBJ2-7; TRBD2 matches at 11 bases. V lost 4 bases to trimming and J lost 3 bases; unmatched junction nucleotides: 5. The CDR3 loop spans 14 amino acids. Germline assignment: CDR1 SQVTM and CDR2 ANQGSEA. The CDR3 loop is CSVGGLAGHYEQYF. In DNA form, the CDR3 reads TGCAGCGTTGGCGGACTAGCGGGCCACTACGAGCAGTACTTC.

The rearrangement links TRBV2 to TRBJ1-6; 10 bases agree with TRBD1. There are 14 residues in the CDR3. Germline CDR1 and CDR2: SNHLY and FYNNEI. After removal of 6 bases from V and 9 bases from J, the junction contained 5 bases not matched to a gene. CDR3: CASRPGQGFSPLHF. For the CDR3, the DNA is TGTGCCAGCAGACCGGGACAGGGGTTTTCACCCCTCCACTTT.

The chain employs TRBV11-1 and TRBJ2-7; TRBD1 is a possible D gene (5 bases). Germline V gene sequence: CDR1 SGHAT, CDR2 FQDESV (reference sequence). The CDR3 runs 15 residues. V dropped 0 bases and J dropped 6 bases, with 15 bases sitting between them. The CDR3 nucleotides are TGTGCCAGCAGCTTAGCTGGACACAAGGGGTCCGAGCAGTACTTC. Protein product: CASSLAGHKGSEQYF.